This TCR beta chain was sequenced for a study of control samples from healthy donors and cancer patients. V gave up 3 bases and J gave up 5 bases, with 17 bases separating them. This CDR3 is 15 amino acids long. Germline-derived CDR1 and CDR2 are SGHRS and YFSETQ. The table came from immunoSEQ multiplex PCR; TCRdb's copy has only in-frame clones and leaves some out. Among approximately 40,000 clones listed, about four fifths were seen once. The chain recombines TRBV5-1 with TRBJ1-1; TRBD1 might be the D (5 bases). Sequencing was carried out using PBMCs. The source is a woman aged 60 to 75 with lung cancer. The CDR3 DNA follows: TGCGCCAGCAGCTCCAAGGGGCTGCTGGGGACTGAAGCTTTCTTT. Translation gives CASSSKGLLGTEAFF. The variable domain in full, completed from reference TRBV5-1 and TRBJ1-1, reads KAGVTQTPRYLIKTRGQQVTLSCSPISGHRSVSWYQQTPGQGLQFLFEYFSETQRNKGNFPGRFSGRQFSNSRSEMNVSTLELGDSALYLCASSSKGLLGTEAFFGQGTRLTVV.